Sequencing of this TCR beta chain was carried out in a study of CXCR3-negative and CXCR3-positive naive CD8 T cells. Study results and caveats: Within a donor, both naive subsets shared TRBV-TRBJ usage, unlike memory cells. Both naive subsets had comparably high diversity; memory CD8+ cells much lower. For CXCR3-positive naive cells, TRB CDR3s were more hydrophobic than those of CXCR3-negative naive cells.

CDR1 and CDR2 from the germline V gene are SQVTM and ANQGSEA. There are 12 residues in the CDR3. Points on this clonotype: Its antigen is undetermined.

Sorting yielded triplicates of roughly 310,000 cells for each CD8+ T cell subset. Through 5' RACE with UMI labels, the TRB cDNA libraries were prepared. TCRdb reanalyzed the 5' RACE reads, giving one entry per CDR3 protein sequence and no DNA. Its listing shows some 130,000 distinct CDR3 sequences. This TCR was sampled from a human donor in good health. Some clones in this sample may be carry-over from other donors' samples. The sequencing sample was made of naive CXCR3+ CD8+ T cells from blood. The subset denotes: CD45RO-CCR7+CD27+CD95- naive CD8+ T cells expressing CXCR3 (TNR3+). The gene calls are TRBV29-1 and TRBJ2-1. The CDR3 here is CSVEDWGNEQFF.